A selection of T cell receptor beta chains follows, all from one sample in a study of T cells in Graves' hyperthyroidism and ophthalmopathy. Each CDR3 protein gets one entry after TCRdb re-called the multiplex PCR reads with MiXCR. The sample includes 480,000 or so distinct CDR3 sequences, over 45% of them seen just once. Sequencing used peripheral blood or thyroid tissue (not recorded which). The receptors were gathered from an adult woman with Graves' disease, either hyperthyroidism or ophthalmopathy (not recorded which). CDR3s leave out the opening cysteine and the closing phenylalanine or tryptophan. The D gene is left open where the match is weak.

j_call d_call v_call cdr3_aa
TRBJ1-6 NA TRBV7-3 ASSPRLQDPSLH
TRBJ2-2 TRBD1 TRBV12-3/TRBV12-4 ASSPGTDTANTGELF
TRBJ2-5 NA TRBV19 ASSTGIGQETQY
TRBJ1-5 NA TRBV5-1 ASSPTGDSRQPQH
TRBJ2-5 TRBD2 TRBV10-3 AISGTSGTYQETQY
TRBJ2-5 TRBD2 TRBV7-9 ASTNRGGAQETQY
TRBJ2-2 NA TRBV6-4 ASPRGLITGELF
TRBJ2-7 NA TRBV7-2 ASSLPLSYEQY
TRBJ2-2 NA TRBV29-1 SVVGRENTGELF
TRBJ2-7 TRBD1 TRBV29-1 SATNTGGARDEQY
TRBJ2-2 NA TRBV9 ASSVDAGTVELF
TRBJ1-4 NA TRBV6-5 ASRPSRESYEKLF
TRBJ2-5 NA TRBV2 ASSEFGEERKRETQY
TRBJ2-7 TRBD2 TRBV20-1 SASSSGRAWEQY